This T cell receptor (beta chain) was obtained from a study of cytomegalovirus exposure and HLA in healthy donors. Study-level results: It was approximately 170 TCR beta chains that were listed as cytomegalovirus-associated. High sensitivity and specificity were reportedly achieved when the classifier diagnosed cytomegalovirus status. According to a subsequent analysis, TCR clusters identified in the first cohort showed a tendency to co-occur across the 120 or so validation repertoires.

Worth noting for this clone: What it binds is unknown.

The V and J ends lost 4 bases and 2 bases respectively, with 8 bases between them. There are 13 residues in the CDR3. Germline values: CDR1 SNHLY, CDR2 FYNNEI. Only in-frame clones appear in the TCRdb table, and some are missing; sequencing was by immunoSEQ multiplex PCR. The data show around 150,000 clones, with roughly 90% seen just once and 2% to 2.5% held by the top ten. The clonotype originates from a woman under 30 in good health and CMV-seronegative. Source material: PBMCs. This chain uses TRBV2 with TRBJ2-5, with unresolved D. This chain's CDR3 is CASSGVTQETQYF. In nucleotides, the CDR3 is TGTGCCAGCAGTGGCGTAACTCAAGAGACCCAGTACTTC. Filled out from reference TRBV2 and TRBJ2-5, the complete variable domain reads EPEVTQTPSHQVTQMGQEVILRCVPISNHLYFYWYRQILGQKVEFLVSFYNNEISEKSEIFDDQFSVERPDGSNFTLKIRSTKLEDSAMYFCASSGVTQETQYFGPGTRLLVL.